This TCR beta chain was retrieved from a study of shared clonotypes between healthy human individuals (dated by TCRdb to about 2020). As for the study more broadly: The cohort comprised two women and a few men aged 18 to 49 years. Per donor, three plates each were used for CD4 naive and CD4 memory, two for CD8 naive, and one for CD8 memory. To estimate repertoire size and how much clonotypes are shared between individuals, the study performed deep sequencing of blood TCR repertoires from a few healthy adults. To increase sequencing depth and limit assay-specific biases, TCR repertoire library preparation and sequencing were carried out by different laboratories using diverse techniques. Per donor, leukapheresis produced somewhere between about 0.94 and 9.5 billion PBMCs. The research as a whole found: Higher generation probabilities were observed for clonotypes shared by all four sorted-subset donors than for non-shared clonotypes. The genetic and exposure-history diversity represented was limited by the small number of donors. Pairwise subsampling indicated that sequencing depth was expected to affect the degree of clonotype sharing among donors. Sharing across several donors was observed for around 5% of naive CD4, less than 4% of naive CD8, over 2% of memory CD4, and about 0.39% of memory CD8 clonotypes. Larger estimated clonotype richness was generally found for naive subsets than for memory subsets. Only blood was sampled, and tissue TCR repertoires likely differ from those in blood. Even with the large sequencing depth, rarefaction of the sorted-subset datasets indicated that sequencing was incomplete.

Using the deep immunoSEQ assay, TCR CDR3 regions were amplified from genomic DNA by multiplex PCR. Extracted genomic DNA from each cell subset was spread evenly across all wells of several immunoSEQ 96-well plates, with each plate serving as a replicate. Each replicate PCR for sorted subsets received around 200 ng genomic DNA, equal to around 32,000 T cell genomes. The purified libraries were quantified using a Qubit 3.0 fluorometer, sized with a Bioanalyzer 2100, and then quantified again using the KAPA Library Quantification kit. A separate single-read 150-cycle Illumina NextSeq 550 flow cell was used to sequence each immunoSEQ 96-well plate. The authors' analysis ran thus. Because the immunoSEQ output included only junctional sequences and no quality scores, the filtering could not be the same as the filtering used for full-length reads. To assign V/J genes and CDR3, sequences were annotated against IMGT germline references using PyIR, a Python wrapper for IgBLAST v1.9. Reads with weak V/J assignments (E-value above 1e-6), missing CDR3, stop codons, out-of-frame junctions, or ambiguous translated residues were removed. V3J clonotypes were defined as sequences sharing an identical inferred V gene, J gene, and CDR3 amino acid sequence. Percentage overlap between repertoires was calculated by dividing the number of shared unique clonotypes by the size of the smaller repertoire. Repertoire richness was assessed with RTK rarefaction, the Chao1 estimator, and Recon v2.1 estimates of unobserved clonotypes. For all TCRbeta clonotypes obtained by the gDNA method from a few donors, generation probabilities were computed with OLGA. TCRdb's version of the immuneACCESS table is confined to in-frame rearrangements and falls short of the full clone set. An unresolved V gene accounts for under half of the shortfall where checked; the remainder is of unknown origin. V and J calls and clone size are given by that table; D and trimming were obtained from the DNA. The sample table records about 95,000 clones; about 68% of these occur just once. The top ten hold less than 50% of the sample.

Comment on this clone: The specificity of this receptor is unknown. No much larger clone exists at a distance of one base, and base qualities are not known.

The donors were healthy, HIV-negative adults with no recently reported acute infections or vaccinations. Every donor was a Caucasian adult living in Nashville, Tennessee, USA. CD8 memory samples consisted of magnetically selected CD45RO+ cells combined with CCR7-negative CD45RA+ effector memory (TemRA) cells. Blood was collected by leukapheresis, and PBMCs were isolated by Ficoll-Histopaque density gradient centrifugation and then cryopreserved in liquid nitrogen vapor phase. Analytical flow cytometry was used to check the purity and quantity of every magnetically sorted T cell population. From each sorted fraction, genomic DNA was isolated and quantified by UV absorbance on a Nanodrop 2000c. From the cysteine through the phenylalanine, the CDR3 covers 14 amino acids. The retained sequence is limited to the CDR3, 42 bases, with the frame set at the first base. The germline V gene specifies MNHNS as CDR1 and SASEGT as CDR2. The junction carries 9 bases between V and J, which are trimmed by 7 bases and 0 bases respectively.

The chain couples TRBV6-1 to TRBJ1-4, with TRBD1 perhaps the D gene, on 5 matching bases. The sequencing input was memory CD8+ T cells sorted from blood. The sample's cell subset or site label, decoded: CD45RO+ cells pooled with CCR7-negative TemRA cells. The origin of this receptor is a man aged 25-40 years in good health. The CDR3 sequence is CASKGIATNEKLFF. Here is the DNA: TGTGCCAGCAAGGGGATCGCAACTAATGAAAAACTGTTTTTT.